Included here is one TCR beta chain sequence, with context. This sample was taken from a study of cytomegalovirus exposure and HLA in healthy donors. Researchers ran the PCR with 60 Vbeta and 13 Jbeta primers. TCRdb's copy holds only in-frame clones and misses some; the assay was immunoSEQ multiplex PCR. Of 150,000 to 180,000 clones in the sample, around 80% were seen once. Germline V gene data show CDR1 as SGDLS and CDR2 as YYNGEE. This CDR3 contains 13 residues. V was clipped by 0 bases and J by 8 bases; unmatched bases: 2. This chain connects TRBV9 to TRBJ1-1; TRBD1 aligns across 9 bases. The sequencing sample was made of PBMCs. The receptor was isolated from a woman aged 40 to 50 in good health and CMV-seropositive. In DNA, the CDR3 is TGTGCCAGCAGCGTAGTTGGGACAGGGGAAGCTTTCTTT. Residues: CASSVVGTGEAFF.